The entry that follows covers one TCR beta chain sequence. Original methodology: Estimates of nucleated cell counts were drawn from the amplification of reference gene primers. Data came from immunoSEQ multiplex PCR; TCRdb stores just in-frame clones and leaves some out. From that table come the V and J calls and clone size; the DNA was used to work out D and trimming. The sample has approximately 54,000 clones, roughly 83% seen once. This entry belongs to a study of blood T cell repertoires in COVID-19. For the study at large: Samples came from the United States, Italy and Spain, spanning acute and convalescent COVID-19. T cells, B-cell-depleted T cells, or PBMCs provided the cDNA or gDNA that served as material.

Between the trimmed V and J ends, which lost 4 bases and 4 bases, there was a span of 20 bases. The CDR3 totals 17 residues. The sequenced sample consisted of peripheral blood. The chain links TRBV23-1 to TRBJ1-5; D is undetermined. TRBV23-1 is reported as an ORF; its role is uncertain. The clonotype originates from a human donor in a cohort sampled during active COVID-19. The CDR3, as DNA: TGCGCCAGCAGTCTCCCTCGTTGTAGTGGGCATAATCAGCCCCAGCATTTT. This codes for CASSLPRCSGHNQPQHF.